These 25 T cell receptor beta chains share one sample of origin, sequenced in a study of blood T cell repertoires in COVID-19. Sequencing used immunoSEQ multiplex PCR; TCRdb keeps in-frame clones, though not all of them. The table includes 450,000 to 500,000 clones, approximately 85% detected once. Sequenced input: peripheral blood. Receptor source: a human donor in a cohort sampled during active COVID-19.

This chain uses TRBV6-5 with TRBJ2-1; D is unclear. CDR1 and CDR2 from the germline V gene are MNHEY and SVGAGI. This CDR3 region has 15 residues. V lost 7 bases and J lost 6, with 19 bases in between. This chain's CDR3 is CASTLDIASVNEQFF. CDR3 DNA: TGTGCCAGCACCCTGGATATCGCTAGTGTCAATGAGCAGTTCTTC.

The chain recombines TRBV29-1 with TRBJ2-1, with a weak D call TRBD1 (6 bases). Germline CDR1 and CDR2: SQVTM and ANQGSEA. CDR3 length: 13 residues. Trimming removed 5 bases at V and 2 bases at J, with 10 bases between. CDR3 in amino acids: CSVKQGTYNEQFF. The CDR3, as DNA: TGCAGCGTTAAACAGGGCACCTACAATGAGCAGTTCTTC.

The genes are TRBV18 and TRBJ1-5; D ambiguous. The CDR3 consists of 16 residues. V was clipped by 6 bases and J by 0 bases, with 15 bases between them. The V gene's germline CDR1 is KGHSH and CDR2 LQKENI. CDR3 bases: TGTGCCAGCTCTCTGGGCCGGGAAATTAGCAATCAGCCCCAGCATTTT. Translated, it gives CASSLGREISNQPQHF.

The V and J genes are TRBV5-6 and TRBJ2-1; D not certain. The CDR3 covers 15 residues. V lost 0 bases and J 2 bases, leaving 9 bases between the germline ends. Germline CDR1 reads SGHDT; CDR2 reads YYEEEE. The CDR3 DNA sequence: TGTGCCAGCAGCTTGGTTATAGCCACCTACAATGAGCAGTTCTTC. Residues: CASSLVIATYNEQFF. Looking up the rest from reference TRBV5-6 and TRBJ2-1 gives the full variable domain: DAGVTQSPTHLIKTRGQQVTLRCSPKSGHDTVSWYQQALGQGPQFIFQYYEEEERQRGNFPDRFSGHQFPNYSSELNVNALLLGDSALYLCASSLVIATYNEQFFGPGTRLTVL.

CDR3 in amino acids: CATSRKLAGVGEAFF. CDR3 DNA: TGTGCCACCAGCAGGAAATTGGCAGGGGTTGGTGAAGCTTTCTTT. The chain has TRBV15 and TRBJ1-1, with TRBD1 as a possible D gene (6 bases). The V end lost 3 bases, the J end lost 7 bases, and 18 bases lay between the germline ends. The length of the CDR3 is 15 residues. Germline-derived CDR1 and CDR2 are LNHNV and YYDKDF (reference sequence).

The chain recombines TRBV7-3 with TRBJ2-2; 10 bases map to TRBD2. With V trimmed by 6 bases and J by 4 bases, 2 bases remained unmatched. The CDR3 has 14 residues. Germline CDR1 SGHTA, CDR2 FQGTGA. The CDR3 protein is CASSRLAGTGELFF. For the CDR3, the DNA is TGTGCCAGCAGTCGACTAGCGGGCACCGGGGAGCTGTTTTTT.

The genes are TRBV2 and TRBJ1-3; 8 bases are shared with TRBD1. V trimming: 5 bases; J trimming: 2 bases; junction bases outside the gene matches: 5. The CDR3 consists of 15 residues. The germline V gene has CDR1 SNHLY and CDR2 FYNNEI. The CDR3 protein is CASSSQGGPGNTIYF. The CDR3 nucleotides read TGTGCCAGCAGTTCACAGGGGGGACCTGGAAACACCATATATTTT.

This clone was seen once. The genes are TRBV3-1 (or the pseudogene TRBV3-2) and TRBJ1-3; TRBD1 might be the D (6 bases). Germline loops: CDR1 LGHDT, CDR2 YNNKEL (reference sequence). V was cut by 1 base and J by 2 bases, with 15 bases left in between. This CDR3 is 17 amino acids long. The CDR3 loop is CASSQGFAGAPGNTIYF. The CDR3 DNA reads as TGTGCCAGCAGCCAAGGGTTCGCGGGGGCACCTGGAAACACCATATATTTT.

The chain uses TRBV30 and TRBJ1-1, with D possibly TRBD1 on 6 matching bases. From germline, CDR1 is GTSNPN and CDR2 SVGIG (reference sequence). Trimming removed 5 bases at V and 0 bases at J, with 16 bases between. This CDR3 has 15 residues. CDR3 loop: CAWGGQGRVNTEAFF. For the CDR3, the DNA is TGTGCCTGGGGGGGGCAGGGCAGGGTGAACACTGAAGCTTTCTTT.

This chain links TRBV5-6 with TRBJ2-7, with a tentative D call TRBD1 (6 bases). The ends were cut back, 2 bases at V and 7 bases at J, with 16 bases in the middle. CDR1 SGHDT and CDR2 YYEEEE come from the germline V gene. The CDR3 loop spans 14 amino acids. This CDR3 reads CASSFGTTAPEQYF. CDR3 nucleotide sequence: TGTGCCAGCAGCTTTGGGACAACAGCCCCGGAGCAGTACTTC.

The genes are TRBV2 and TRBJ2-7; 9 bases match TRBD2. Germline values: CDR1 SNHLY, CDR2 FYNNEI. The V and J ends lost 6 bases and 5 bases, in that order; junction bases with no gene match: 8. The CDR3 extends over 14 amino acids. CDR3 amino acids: CASSLLAGSDEQYF. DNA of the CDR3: TGTGCCAGCAGCCTCCTAGCGGGGTCCGACGAGCAGTACTTC.

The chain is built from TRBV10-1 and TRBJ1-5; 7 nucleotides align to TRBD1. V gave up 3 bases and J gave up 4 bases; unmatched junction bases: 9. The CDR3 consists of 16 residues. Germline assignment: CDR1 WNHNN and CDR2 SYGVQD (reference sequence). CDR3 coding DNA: TGCGCCAGCAGTGAACAGGGCAGGGGGTATAATCAGCCCCAGCATTTT. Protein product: CASSEQGRGYNQPQHF.

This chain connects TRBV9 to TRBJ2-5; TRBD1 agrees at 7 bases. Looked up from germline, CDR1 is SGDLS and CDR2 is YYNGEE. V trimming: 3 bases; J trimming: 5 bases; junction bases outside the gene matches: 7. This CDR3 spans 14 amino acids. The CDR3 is CASSARTGGETQYF. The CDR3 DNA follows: TGTGCCAGCAGCGCCCGGACAGGCGGGGAGACCCAGTACTTC.

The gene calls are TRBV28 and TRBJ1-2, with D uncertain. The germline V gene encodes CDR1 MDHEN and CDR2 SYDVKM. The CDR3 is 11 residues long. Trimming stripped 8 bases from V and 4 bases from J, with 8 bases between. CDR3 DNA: TGTGCCAGCCTACAGCTCTATGGCTACACCTTC. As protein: CASLQLYGYTF.

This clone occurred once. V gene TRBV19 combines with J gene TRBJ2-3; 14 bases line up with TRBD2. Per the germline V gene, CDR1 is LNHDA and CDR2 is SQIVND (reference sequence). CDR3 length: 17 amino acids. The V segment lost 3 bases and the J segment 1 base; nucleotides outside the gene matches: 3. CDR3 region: CASSIWGLAGGTDTQYF. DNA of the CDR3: TGTGCCAGTAGTATTTGGGGACTAGCGGGAGGCACAGATACGCAGTATTTT.

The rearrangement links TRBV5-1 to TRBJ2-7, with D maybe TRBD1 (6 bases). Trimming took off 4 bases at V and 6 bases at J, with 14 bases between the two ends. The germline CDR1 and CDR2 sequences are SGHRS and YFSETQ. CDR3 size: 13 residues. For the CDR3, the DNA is TGCGCCAGCAGCAATGGACAGACCGCCGAGCAGTACTTC. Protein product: CASSNGQTAEQYF.

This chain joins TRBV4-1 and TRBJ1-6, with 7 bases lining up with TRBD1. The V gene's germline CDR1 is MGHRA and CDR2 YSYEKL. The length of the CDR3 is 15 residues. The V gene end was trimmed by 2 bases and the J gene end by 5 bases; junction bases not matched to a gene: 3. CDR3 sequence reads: CASSQPDRDNSPLHF. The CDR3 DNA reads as TGCGCCAGCAGCCAACCCGACAGGGATAATTCACCCCTCCACTTT.

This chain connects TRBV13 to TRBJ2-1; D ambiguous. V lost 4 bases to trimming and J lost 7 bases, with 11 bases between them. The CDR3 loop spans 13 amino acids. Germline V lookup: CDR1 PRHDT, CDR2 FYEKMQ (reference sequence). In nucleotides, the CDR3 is TGTGCCAGCAGCTCCCGCGCTAGGAATGAGCAGTTCTTC. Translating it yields CASSSRARNEQFF.

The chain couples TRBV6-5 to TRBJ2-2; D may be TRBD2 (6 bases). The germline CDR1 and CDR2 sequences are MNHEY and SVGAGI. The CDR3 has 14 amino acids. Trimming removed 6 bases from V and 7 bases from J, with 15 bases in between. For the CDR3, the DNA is TGTGCCAGCAGACTTCGGGAGTCCGGCGGGGAGCTGTTTTTT. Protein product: CASRLRESGGELFF.

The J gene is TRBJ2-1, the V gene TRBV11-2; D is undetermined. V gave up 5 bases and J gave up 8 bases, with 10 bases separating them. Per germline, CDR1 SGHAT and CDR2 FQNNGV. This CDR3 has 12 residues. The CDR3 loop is CASSPGLDEQFF. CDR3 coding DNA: TGTGCCAGCAGCCCAGGTTTAGATGAGCAGTTCTTC.

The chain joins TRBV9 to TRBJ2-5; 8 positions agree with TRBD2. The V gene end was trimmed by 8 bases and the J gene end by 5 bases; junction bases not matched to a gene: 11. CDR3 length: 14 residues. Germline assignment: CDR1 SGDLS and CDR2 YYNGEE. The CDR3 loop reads CASGSGTRAETQYF. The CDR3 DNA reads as TGTGCCAGTGGTTCCGGGACTAGAGCTGAGACCCAGTACTTC.

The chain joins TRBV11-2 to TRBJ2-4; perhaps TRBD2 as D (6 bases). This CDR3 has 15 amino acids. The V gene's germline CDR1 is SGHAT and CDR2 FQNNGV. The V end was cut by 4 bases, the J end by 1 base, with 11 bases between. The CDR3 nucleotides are TGTGCCAGCAGCTCGGGGGTGGGTGCCAAAAACATTCAGTACTTC. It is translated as CASSSGVGAKNIQYF.

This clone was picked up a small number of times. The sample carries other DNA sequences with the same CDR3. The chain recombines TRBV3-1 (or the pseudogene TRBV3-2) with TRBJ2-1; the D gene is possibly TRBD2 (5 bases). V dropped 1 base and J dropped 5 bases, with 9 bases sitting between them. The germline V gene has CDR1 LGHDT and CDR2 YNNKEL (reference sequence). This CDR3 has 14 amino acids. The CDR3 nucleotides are TGTGCCAGCAGCCAAGGGACCGGGAACAATGAGCAGTTCTTC. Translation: CASSQGTGNNEQFF.

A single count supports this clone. The CDR3 sequence is CASALQGSVTEAFF. The CDR3, as DNA: TGTGCCAGCGCACTACAGGGGTCGGTCACTGAAGCTTTCTTT. The rearrangement uses TRBV18 and TRBJ1-1; TRBD1 agrees at 7 bases. Germline CDR1 KGHSH, CDR2 LQKENI. This CDR3 is built from 14 residues. V lost 8 bases to trimming and J lost 4 bases; unmatched junction nucleotides: 10.

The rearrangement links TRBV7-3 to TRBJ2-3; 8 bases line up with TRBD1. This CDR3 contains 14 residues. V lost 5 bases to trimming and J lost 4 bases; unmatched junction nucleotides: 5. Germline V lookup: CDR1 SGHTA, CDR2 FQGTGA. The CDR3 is CASSPDRVADTQYF. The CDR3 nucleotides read TGTGCCAGCAGCCCGGACAGGGTGGCAGATACGCAGTATTTT. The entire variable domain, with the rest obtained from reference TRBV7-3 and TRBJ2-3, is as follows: GAGVSQTPSNKVTEKGKYVELRCDPISGHTALYWYRQSLGQGPEFLIYFQGTGAADDSGLPNDRFFAVRPEGSVSTLKIQRTERGDSAVYLCASSPDRVADTQYFGPGTRLTVL.